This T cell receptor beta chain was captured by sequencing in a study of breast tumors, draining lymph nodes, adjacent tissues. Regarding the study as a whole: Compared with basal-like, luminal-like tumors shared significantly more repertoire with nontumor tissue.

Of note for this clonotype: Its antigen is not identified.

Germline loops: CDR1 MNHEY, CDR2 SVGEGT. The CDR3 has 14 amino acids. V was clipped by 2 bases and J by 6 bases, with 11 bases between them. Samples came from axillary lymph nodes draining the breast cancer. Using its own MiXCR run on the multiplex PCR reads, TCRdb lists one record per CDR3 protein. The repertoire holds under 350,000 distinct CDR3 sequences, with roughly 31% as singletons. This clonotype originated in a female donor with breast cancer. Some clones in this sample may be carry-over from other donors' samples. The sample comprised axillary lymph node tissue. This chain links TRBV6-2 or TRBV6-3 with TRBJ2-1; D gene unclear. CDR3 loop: CASSYGLVSNEQFF. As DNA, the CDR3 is TGTGCCAGCAGTTACGGCCTAGTCTCCAATGAGCAGTTCTTC.